These 4 T cell receptor beta chains came from one sample sequenced in a study of blood T cell repertoires in COVID-19 (TCRdb year 2020). Libraries were prepared through the immunoSEQ multiplex PCR assay. TCRdb mirrors the immuneACCESS table, restricted to in-frame sequences. Some clones are absent from its copies; in checked studies, under half trace to an unresolved V gene, and the reason for the others is unknown. The sample yields 200,000 to 250,000 clones; approximately 90% were counted once. More than 9% of the sample belongs to the ten largest clones. The sequencing sample was made of peripheral blood. These receptors originate from a man in his fifties or sixties with COVID-19, enrolled during active disease.

The chain couples TRBV7-9 to TRBJ1-2; TRBD1 matches at 9 bases. Trimming at V came to 10 bases and at J to 3 bases, leaving 9 bases not matched to a gene. The CDR3 runs 14 residues. The germline V gene has CDR1 SEHNR and CDR2 FQNEAQ (reference sequence). This chain's CDR3 is CAIEQGASHYGYTF. The CDR3 bases are TGTGCCATCGAACAGGGGGCGTCTCACTATGGCTACACCTTC.

This chain joins TRBV6-6 and TRBJ1-2; 8 nucleotides match TRBD1. V lost 0 bases and J lost 7; bases outside the gene matches: 7. This CDR3 spans 15 amino acids. Germline CDR1 MNHNY, CDR2 SVGAGI (reference sequence). CDR3 in amino acids: CASSYSAGGLSGYTF. The CDR3 region has the DNA TGTGCCAGCAGTTACTCGGCAGGGGGCTTGAGTGGCTACACCTTC.

The V and J genes are TRBV3-1 (or the pseudogene TRBV3-2) and TRBJ2-1; 9 bases line up with TRBD2. This CDR3 contains 16 residues. Germline values: CDR1 LGHDT, CDR2 YNNKEL (reference sequence). J was trimmed by 10 bases and V by 0 bases; bases with no gene match: 10. CDR3 in DNA: TGTGCCAGCAGCCAAGAGTCGGCGGGAGGGCCGCGCGAGCAGTTCTTC. Translation gives CASSQESAGGPREQFF.

This clone has just one count. The gene calls are TRBV5-1 and TRBJ2-3; tentatively, D is TRBD2 (6 bases). In germline, CDR1 is SGHRS, CDR2 YFSETQ. This CDR3 is 16 amino acids long. The V gene lost 4 bases and the J gene lost 3 bases, with 18 bases spanning the gap. CDR3 loop: CASSLSISGQTDTQYF. The CDR3 DNA reads as TGCGCCAGCAGCCTCTCGATCAGCGGGCAAACAGATACGCAGTATTTT.